Shown below are 21 T cell receptor beta chains from a single sample sequenced in a study of beta chain features in type 1 diabetes. Every isolated RNA sample was fully reverse transcribed, so sequencing captured expressed TCRB transcripts. Using immunoSEQ multiplex PCR, the repertoire was profiled, and TCRdb retains in-frame clones only, with some absent. The sample records under 450,000 clones, roughly 13% being singletons. Source material: naive CD4+ T cells from blood. The origin of the receptors is a man aged 30-40 years in good health.

This clone was counted a few times. This rearrangement joins TRBV6-6 to TRBJ2-5; D might be TRBD1 (6 bases). The CDR3 is 13 residues long. V gave up 2 bases and J gave up 5 bases, with 9 bases separating them. Germline CDR1 and CDR2: MNHNY and SVGAGI (reference sequence). The CDR3 region is CASSYRDKETQYF. In DNA, the CDR3 is TGTGCCAGCAGTTACAGGGACAAGGAGACCCAGTACTTC.

The chain carries TRBV15 and TRBJ2-2; unclear D gene. V was pared by 1 base and J by 3 bases, with 3 bases between. The CDR3 covers 13 residues. Germline V gives CDR1 LNHNV, CDR2 YYDKDF (reference sequence). The CDR3 DNA is TGTGCCACCAGCAGAGCTTACACCGGGGAGCTGTTTTTT. It translates to CATSRAYTGELFF.

The chain joins TRBV7-2 to TRBJ2-3, with 12 bases lining up with TRBD2. The CDR3 length is 15 residues. The V and J ends lost 5 bases and 8 bases, in that order; junction bases with no gene match: 8. The germline V gene has CDR1 SGHTA and CDR2 FQGNSA. The CDR3 sequence: CASSLLAGGPPTQYF. The CDR3 DNA reads as TGTGCCAGCAGCCTCCTAGCGGGGGGGCCGCCTACGCAGTATTTT.

This chain connects TRBV30 to TRBJ1-4, with D uncertain. The CDR3 has 14 amino acids. Germline CDR1 GTSNPN, CDR2 SVGIG (reference sequence). V was shortened by 0 bases and J by 7 bases, with 12 bases between the two germline ends. CDR3 in amino acids: CAWSVDGRVEKLFF. The CDR3 DNA is TGTGCCTGGAGTGTGGACGGGAGGGTTGAAAAACTGTTTTTT.

This clone was counted only a few times. The chain joins TRBV10-3 to TRBJ2-1; D not certain. V lost 4 bases to trimming and J lost 10 bases, with 14 bases between them. CDR3 length equals 13 residues. In germline, CDR1 is ENHRY, CDR2 SYGVKD. The CDR3 DNA follows: TGTGCCATCAGTGGGCGCCGGGCTGGCGAGCAGTTCTTC. Its protein is CAISGRRAGEQFF.

The chain combines TRBV15 with TRBJ1-1; TRBD1 agrees at 8 bases. The CDR3 spans 14 residues. Losses at the gene ends were 6 bases for V and 5 bases for J; bases not matched to a gene: 8. Germline V gene data show CDR1 as LNHNV and CDR2 as YYDKDF (reference sequence). For the CDR3, the DNA is TGTGCCACCAGTCCGGGACAGGAGGGTACTGAAGCTTTCTTT. The encoded protein is CATSPGQEGTEAFF. Supplemented by reference TRBV15 and TRBJ1-1, the full variable domain reads DAMVIQNPRYQVTQFGKPVTLSCSQTLNHNVMYWYQQKSSQAPKLLFHYYDKDFNNEADTPDNFQSRRPNTSFCFLDIRSPGLGDTAMYLCATSPGQEGTEAFFGQGTRLTVV.

This clone was observed a few times. The J gene is TRBJ1-6, the V gene TRBV4-1; TRBD1 matches 7 bases. V shed 7 bases and J 3 bases; nucleotides not matched to a gene: 6. The CDR3 is made up of 15 amino acids. The V gene's germline CDR1 is MGHRA and CDR2 YSYEKL. This chain's CDR3 is CASTIGTDYNSPLHF. Here the CDR3 DNA reads TGCGCCAGCACCATCGGGACAGACTATAATTCACCCCTCCACTTT.

V and J are TRBV27 and TRBJ2-3; D may correspond to TRBD1 or TRBD2 (5 bases each). Trimming removed 5 bases from V and 8 bases from J, with 11 bases in between. CDR1 and CDR2 (germline): MNHEY, SMNVEV (reference sequence). The CDR3 extends over 12 amino acids. CDR3 sequence (DNA): TGTGCCAGCAGTCCCCAGAGGGGTACGCAGTATTTT. This sequence encodes CASSPQRGTQYF.

In this sample, this clone turned up a few times. The rearrangement uses TRBV15 and TRBJ2-3, with 7 bases matching TRBD2. The CDR3 totals 17 residues. With V trimmed by 5 bases and J by 4 bases, 15 bases remained unmatched. The germline V gene has CDR1 LNHNV and CDR2 YYDKDF (reference sequence). The CDR3 DNA is TGTGCCACCAGCGTAACCCCCGGGACTATTAACTCAGATACGCAGTATTTT. Residues: CATSVTPGTINSDTQYF.

Only a few counts were recorded for this clone. This chain links TRBV11-2 with TRBJ2-7, with D hard to call. The CDR3 has 12 amino acids. Germline CDR1 is SGHAT and CDR2 is FQNNGV. V lost 2 bases and J 1 base, leaving 3 bases between the germline ends. The CDR3 DNA reads TGTGCCAGCAGCTTAAGGTCCTACGAGCAGTACTTC. This sequence encodes CASSLRSYEQYF. The complete variable domain, with remaining parts taken from reference TRBV11-2 and TRBJ2-7, reads EAGVAQSPRYKIIEKRQSVAFWCNPISGHATLYWYQQILGQGPKLLIQFQNNGVVDDSQLPKDRFSAERLKGVDSTLKIQPAKLEDSAVYLCASSLRSYEQYFGPGTRLTVT.

This sequence joins TRBV9 and TRBJ2-1; 8 bases map to TRBD2. Germline V gives CDR1 SGDLS, CDR2 YYNGEE. The V segment lost 2 bases and the J segment 4 bases; nucleotides outside the gene matches: 5. The CDR3 totals 15 residues. The CDR3 region has the DNA TGTGCCAGCAGCGTCGGACTAGCACTTTACAATGAGCAGTTCTTC. Encoded protein: CASSVGLALYNEQFF.

J is TRBJ1-1 and V is TRBV29-1, with TRBD1 as a possible D gene (6 bases). CDR1 SQVTM and CDR2 ANQGSEA come from the germline V gene. Between the trimmed V and J ends, which lost 6 bases and 1 base, there was a span of 12 bases. The CDR3 covers 13 residues. The CDR3 reads CSVAGGSNTEAFF. The CDR3 region has the DNA TGCAGCGTCGCCGGGGGCTCGAACACTGAAGCTTTCTTT.

This clone has more than one count but fewer than ten. V usage is TRBV7-2 and J usage is TRBJ2-3; tentatively, D is TRBD2 (7 bases). This CDR3 is 15 amino acids long. CDR1 and CDR2 from the germline V gene are SGHTA and FQGNSA. The germline V and J ends were trimmed by 0 bases and 5 bases, with 12 bases remaining between them. CDR3: CASSLAGGPVDTQYF. CDR3 bases: TGTGCCAGCAGCTTAGCGGGGGGGCCGGTAGATACGCAGTATTTT.

This clone was picked up a small number of times. The V call is TRBV9, the J call TRBJ1-1, with D possibly TRBD1 on 5 matching bases. The V end was cut by 0 bases, the J end by 4 bases, with 13 bases between. Germline V gene lookup returns CDR1 SGDLS and CDR2 YYNGEE. CDR3 length: 15 residues. The CDR3 loop reads CASSVGSSGITEAFF. The CDR3, as DNA: TGTGCCAGCAGCGTAGGGAGTTCAGGGATCACTGAAGCTTTCTTT. Full variable domain (remainder filled in from reference TRBV9 and TRBJ1-1): DSGVTQTPKHLITATGQRVTLRCSPRSGDLSVYWYQQSLDQGLQFLIQYYNGEERAKGNILERFSAQQFPDLHSELNLSSLELGDSALYFCASSVGSSGITEAFFGQGTRLTVV.

The rearrangement links TRBV5-6 to TRBJ2-3, with 11 bases fitting TRBD2. The CDR3 extends over 18 amino acids. CDR1 SGHDT and CDR2 YYEEEE come from the germline V gene. The trim removed 4 bases at V and 0 bases at J, leaving 10 bases unmatched. CDR3 bases: TGTGCCAGCAGCCGCCTCATAGCGGGGGGGATGAGCACAGATACGCAGTATTTT. It is translated as CASSRLIAGGMSTDTQYF.

This clone was recorded a few times. CDR3 region: CASSSKRDYTDTQYF. The DNA for the CDR3 is TGTGCCAGCAGCTCAAAAAGGGACTACACAGATACGCAGTATTTT. The rearrangement joins TRBV7-3 to TRBJ2-3; 7 bases map to TRBD2. CDR3 length equals 15 residues. After removal of 4 bases from V and 2 bases from J, the junction contained 6 bases not matched to a gene. The V gene's germline CDR1 is SGHTA and CDR2 FQGTGA.

DNA of the CDR3: TGTGCCAGGCAGGACAGGGCCTATGGCTACACCTTC. Protein product: CARQDRAYGYTF. The chain combines TRBV21-1 with TRBJ1-2; no check of the table's D call, TRBD1, against the DNA was made. TRBV21-1 is annotated as a pseudogene. This CDR3 is built from 12 residues.

The chain recombines TRBV2 with TRBJ1-5; TRBD1 might be the D (5 bases). Trimming took off 8 bases at V and 3 bases at J, with 8 bases between the two ends. The CDR3 is 12 residues long. Per the germline V gene, CDR1 is SNHLY and CDR2 is FYNNEI. This CDR3 reads CASGADNQPQHF. DNA of the CDR3: TGTGCCAGCGGGGCGGACAATCAGCCCCAGCATTTT.

This clone was observed a handful of times. This sequence joins TRBV18 and TRBJ2-3; no reliable D call. Between the trimmed V and J ends, which lost 4 bases and 5 bases, there was a span of 7 bases. The CDR3 spans 12 residues. In germline, CDR1 is KGHSH, CDR2 LQKENI. CDR3 bases: TGTGCCAGCTCACAAATTGGAGATACGCAGTATTTT. Translating it yields CASSQIGDTQYF.

This clone was observed a few times. This chain connects TRBV2 to TRBJ2-1; D is ambiguous. In germline, CDR1 is SNHLY, CDR2 FYNNEI. This CDR3 contains 16 residues. V lost 6 bases and J 1 base, leaving 16 bases between the germline ends. CDR3 residues: CASRSLVSSSYNEQFF. The CDR3 DNA reads as TGTGCCAGCAGAAGCCTAGTGTCGTCGTCCTACAATGAGCAGTTCTTC.

In this sample, this clone turned up a few times. V usage is TRBV7-2 and J usage is TRBJ2-3, with TRBD1 identical over 10 bases. This CDR3 comprises 15 residues. V gave up 5 bases and J gave up 3 bases; unmatched junction bases: 5. The germline V gene has CDR1 SGHTA and CDR2 FQGNSA. The CDR3 nucleotides are TGTGCCAGCAGCCGGGGACAGGGGAGAACAGATACGCAGTATTTT. Its protein is CASSRGQGRTDTQYF.